This T cell receptor (beta chain) was retrieved from a study of control samples from healthy donors and cancer patients. In germline, CDR1 is SGHTA, CDR2 FQGNSA. The CDR3 covers 16 residues. Trimming at V came to 5 bases and at J to 0 bases, leaving 8 bases not matched to a gene. The protocol was immunoSEQ multiplex PCR, while the TCRdb copy is restricted to in-frame clones and leaves out a portion. The table has roughly 120,000 clones, 80% to 90% seen once; the top ten hold 1.1%. The chain combines TRBV7-2 with TRBJ2-5, with 8 bases lining up with TRBD2. Sequences were obtained from PBMCs. This TCR came from a woman aged 45-65 years with colorectal cancer. CDR3 in amino acids: CASSPGGGRYQETQYF. CDR3 DNA sequence: TGTGCCAGCAGCCCGGGGGGGGGAAGGTACCAAGAGACCCAGTACTTC. The complete variable domain, with remaining parts taken from reference TRBV7-2 and TRBJ2-5, reads GAGVSQSPSNKVTEKGKDVELRCDPISGHTALYWYRQSLGQGLEFLIYFQGNSAPDKSGLPSDRFSAERTGGSVSTLTIQRTQQEDSAVYLCASSPGGGRYQETQYFGPGTRLLVL.